This T cell receptor beta chain was captured by sequencing in a study of blood T cell repertoires in COVID-19. On the study more broadly: Acute and convalescent COVID-19 samples came from the United States, Italy and Spain. Sources were T cells, B-cell-depleted T cells, or PBMCs; the material itself was cDNA or gDNA.

In the study's own analysis: Reference gene primers were amplified, and this amplification served to estimate nucleated cell counts. The method was immunoSEQ multiplex PCR; TCRdb's version includes in-frame clones alone and lacks a portion of them. V and J calls and clone size are those listed in that table; D and trimming were worked out from the DNA. Among 95,000 to 150,000 clones listed, about 70% were seen once. This CDR3 has 13 amino acids. V shed 5 bases, J shed 5 bases, and the junction held 2 bases outside the gene matches. Germline V gene data show CDR1 as MDHEN and CDR2 as SYDVKM. V usage is TRBV28 and J usage is TRBJ1-2; TRBD1 agrees at 10 bases. Sequencing input: peripheral blood. The receptor comes from a man aged 55-75 years with acute or convalescent COVID-19. CDR3 in amino acids: CASSPGQGYGYTF. CDR3 sequence (DNA): TGTGCCAGCAGTCCGGGACAGGGGTATGGCTACACCTTC.